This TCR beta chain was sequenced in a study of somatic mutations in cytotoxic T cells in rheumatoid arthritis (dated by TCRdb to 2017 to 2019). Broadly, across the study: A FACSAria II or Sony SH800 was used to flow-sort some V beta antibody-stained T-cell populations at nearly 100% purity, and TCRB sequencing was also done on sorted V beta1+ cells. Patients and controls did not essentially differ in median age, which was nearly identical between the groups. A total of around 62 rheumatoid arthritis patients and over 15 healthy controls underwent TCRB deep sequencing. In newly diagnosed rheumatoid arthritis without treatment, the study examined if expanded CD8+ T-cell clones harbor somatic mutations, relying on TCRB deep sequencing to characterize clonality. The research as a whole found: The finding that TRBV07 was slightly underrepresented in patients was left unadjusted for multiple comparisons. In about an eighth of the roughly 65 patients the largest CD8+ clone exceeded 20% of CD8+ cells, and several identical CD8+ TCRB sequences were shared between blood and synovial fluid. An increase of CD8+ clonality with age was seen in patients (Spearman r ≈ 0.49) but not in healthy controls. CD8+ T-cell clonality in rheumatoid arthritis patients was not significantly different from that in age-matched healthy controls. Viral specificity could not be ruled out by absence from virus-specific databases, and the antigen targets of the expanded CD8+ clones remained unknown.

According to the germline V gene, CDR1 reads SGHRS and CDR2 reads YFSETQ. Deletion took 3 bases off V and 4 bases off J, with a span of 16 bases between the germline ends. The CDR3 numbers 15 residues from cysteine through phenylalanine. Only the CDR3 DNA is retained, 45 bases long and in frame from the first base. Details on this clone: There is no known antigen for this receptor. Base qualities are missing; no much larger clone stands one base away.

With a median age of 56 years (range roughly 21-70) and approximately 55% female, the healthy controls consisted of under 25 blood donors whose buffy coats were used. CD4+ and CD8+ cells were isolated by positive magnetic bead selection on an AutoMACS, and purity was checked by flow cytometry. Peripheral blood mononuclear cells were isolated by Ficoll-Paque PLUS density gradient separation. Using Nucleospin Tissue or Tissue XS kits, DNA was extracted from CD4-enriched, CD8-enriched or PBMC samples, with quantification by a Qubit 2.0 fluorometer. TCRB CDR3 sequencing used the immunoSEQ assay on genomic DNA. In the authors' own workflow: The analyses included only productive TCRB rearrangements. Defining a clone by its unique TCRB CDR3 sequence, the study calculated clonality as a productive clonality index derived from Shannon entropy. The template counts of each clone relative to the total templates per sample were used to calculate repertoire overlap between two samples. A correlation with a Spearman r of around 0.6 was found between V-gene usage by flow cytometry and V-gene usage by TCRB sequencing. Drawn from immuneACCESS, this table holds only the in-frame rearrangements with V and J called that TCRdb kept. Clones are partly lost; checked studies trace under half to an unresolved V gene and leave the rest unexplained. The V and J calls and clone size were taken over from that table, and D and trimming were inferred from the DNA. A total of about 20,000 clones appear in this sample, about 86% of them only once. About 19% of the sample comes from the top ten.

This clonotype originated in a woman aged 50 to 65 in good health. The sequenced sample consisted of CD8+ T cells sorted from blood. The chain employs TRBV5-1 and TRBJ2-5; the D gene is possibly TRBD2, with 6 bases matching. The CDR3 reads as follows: CASSSALAVGETQYF. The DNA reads TGCGCCAGCAGCTCAGCACTAGCCGTGGGAGAGACCCAGTACTTC. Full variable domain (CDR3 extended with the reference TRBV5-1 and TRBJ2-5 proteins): KAGVTQTPRYLIKTRGQQVTLSCSPISGHRSVSWYQQTPGQGLQFLFEYFSETQRNKGNFPGRFSGRQFSNSRSEMNVSTLELGDSALYLCASSSALAVGETQYFGPGTRLLVL.